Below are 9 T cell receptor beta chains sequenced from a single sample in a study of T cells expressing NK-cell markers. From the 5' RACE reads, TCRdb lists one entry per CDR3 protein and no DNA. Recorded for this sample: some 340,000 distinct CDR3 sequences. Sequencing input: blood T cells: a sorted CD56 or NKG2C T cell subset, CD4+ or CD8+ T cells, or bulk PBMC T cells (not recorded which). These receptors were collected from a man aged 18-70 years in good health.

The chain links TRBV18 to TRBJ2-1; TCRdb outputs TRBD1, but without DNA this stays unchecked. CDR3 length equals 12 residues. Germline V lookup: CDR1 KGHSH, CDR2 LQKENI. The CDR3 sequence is CASAGQGVEQFF.

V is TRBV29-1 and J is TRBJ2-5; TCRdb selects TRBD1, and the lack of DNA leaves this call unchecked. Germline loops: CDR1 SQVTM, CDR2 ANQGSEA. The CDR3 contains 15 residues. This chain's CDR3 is CSVEAGASPQETQYF.

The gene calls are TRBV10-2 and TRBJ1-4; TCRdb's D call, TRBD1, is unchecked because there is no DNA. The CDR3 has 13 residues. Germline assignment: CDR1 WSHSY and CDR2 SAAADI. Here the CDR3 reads CASWPTQGEKLFF.

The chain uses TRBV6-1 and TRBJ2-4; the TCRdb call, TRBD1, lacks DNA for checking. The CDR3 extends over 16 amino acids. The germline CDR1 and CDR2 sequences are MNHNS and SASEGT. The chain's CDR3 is CASSTHRGLAKNIQYF.

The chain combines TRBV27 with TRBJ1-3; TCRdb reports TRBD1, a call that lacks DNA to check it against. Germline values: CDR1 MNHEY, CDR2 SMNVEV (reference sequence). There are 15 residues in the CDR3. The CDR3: CASSMDRNSGNTIYF.

The chain's CDR3 is CASSPTGDTDTQYF. The V call is TRBV18, the J call TRBJ2-3; TCRdb gives TRBD1 as the D gene, but with no DNA this cannot be confirmed. Germline CDR1 and CDR2: KGHSH and LQKENI. This CDR3 contains 14 residues.

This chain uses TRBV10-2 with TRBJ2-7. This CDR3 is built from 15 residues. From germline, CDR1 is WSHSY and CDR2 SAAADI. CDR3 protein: CASSESGVSSYEQYF.

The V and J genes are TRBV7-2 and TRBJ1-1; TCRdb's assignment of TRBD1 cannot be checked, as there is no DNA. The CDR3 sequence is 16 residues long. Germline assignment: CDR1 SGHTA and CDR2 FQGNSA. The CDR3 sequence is CASSLGGPGKNTEAFF.

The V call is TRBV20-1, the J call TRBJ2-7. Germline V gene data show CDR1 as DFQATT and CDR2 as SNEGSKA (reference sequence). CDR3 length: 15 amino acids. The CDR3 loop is CSARVPQTFSYEQYF.